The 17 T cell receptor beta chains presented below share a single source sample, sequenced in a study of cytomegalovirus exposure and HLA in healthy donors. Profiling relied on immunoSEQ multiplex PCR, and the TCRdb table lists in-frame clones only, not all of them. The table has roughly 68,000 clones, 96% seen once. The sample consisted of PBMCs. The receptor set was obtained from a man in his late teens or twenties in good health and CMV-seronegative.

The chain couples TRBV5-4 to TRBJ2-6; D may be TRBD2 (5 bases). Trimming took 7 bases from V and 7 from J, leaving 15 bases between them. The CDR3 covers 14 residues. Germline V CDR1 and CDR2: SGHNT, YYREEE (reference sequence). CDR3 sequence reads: CASALQSGANVLTF. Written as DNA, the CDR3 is TGTGCCAGCGCCCTTCAGAGCGGAGCCAACGTCCTGACTTTC.

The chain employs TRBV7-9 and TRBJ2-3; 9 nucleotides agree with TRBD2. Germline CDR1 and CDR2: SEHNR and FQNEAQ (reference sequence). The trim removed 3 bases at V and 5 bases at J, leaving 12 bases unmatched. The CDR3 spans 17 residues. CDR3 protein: CASSFLDAVSGRDTQYF. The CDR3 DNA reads TGTGCCAGCAGCTTTCTCGACGCTGTTAGCGGGAGAGATACGCAGTATTTT.

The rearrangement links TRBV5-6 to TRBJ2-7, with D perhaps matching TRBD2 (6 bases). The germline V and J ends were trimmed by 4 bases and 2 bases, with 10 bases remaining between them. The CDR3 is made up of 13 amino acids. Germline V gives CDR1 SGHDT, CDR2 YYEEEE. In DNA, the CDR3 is TGTGCCAGCAGCCGGGACTTTACCTACGAGCAGTACTTC. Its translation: CASSRDFTYEQYF.

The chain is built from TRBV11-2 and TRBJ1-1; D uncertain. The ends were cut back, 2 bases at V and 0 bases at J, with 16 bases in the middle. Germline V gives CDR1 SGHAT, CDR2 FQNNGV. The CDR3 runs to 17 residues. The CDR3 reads CASSLKLTTIMNTEAFF. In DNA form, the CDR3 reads TGTGCCAGCAGCTTAAAGCTAACTACTATTATGAACACTGAAGCTTTCTTT.

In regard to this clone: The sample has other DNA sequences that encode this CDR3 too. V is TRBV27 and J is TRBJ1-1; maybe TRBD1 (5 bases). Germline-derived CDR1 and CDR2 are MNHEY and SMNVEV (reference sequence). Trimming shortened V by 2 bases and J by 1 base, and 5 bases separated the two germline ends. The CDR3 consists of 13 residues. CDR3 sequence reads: CASSLRGNTEAFF. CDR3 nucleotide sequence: TGTGCCAGCAGTTTAAGGGGGAACACTGAAGCTTTCTTT.

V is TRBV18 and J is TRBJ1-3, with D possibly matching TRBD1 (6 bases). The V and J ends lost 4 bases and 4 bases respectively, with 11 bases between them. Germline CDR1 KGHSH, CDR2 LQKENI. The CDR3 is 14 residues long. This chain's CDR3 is CASSLTGSGNTIYF. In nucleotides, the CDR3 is TGTGCCAGCTCACTCACAGGGTCAGGAAACACCATATATTTT.

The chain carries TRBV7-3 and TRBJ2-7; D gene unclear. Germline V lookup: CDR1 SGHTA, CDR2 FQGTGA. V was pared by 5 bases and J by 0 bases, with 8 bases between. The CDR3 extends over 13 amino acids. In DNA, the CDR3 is TGTGCCAGCAGCCCACCGAGCTCCTACGAGCAGTACTTC. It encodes CASSPPSSYEQYF.

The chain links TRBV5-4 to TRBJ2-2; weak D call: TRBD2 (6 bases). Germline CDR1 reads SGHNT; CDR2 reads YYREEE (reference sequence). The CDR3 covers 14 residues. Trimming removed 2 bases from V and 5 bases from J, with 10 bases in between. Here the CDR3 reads CASSFREHTGELFF. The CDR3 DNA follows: TGTGCCAGCAGCTTCCGGGAGCATACCGGGGAGCTGTTTTTT.

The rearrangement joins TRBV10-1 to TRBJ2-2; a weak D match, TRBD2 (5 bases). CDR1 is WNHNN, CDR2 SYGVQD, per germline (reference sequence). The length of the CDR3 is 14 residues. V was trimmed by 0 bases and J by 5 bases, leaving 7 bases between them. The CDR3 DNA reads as TGCGCCAGCAGTGAGTCGCGGACTACCGGGGAGCTGTTTTTT. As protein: CASSESRTTGELFF.

CDR3 loop: CASSLEGQGATEAFF. The CDR3 nucleotides are TGTGCCAGCAGCTTAGAGGGACAGGGCGCCACTGAAGCTTTCTTT. The chain has TRBV11-2 and TRBJ1-1; 9 bases agree with TRBD1. The CDR3 sequence is 15 residues long. Germline V gene sequence: CDR1 SGHAT, CDR2 FQNNGV. With 0 bases clipped from V and 4 bases from J, the junction kept 3 bases outside the gene matches.

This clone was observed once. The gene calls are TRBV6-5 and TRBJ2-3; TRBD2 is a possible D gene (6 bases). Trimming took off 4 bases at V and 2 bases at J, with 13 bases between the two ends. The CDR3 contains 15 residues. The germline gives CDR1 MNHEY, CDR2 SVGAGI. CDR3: CASSSSGLITDTQYF. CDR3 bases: TGTGCCAGCAGTTCCTCCGGACTAATCACAGATACGCAGTATTTT.

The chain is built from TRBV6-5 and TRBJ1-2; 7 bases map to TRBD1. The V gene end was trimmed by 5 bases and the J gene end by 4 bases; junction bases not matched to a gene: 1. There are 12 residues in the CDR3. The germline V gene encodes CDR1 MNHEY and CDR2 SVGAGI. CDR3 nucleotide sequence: TGTGCCAGCAGTGAGGGGGCCTATGGCTACACCTTC. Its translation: CASSEGAYGYTF.

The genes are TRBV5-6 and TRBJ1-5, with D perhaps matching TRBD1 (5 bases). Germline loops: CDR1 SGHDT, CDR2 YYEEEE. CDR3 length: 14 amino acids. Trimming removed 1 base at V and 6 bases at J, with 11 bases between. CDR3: CASSLMRGGQPQHF. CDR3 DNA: TGTGCCAGCAGCTTGATGAGGGGAGGTCAGCCCCAGCATTTT. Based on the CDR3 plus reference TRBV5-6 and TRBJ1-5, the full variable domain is DAGVTQSPTHLIKTRGQQVTLRCSPKSGHDTVSWYQQALGQGPQFIFQYYEEEERQRGNFPDRFSGHQFPNYSSELNVNALLLGDSALYLCASSLMRGGQPQHFGDGTRLSIL.

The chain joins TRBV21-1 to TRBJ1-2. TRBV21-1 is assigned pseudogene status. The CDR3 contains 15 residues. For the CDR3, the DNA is TGTGCCAGCAGCAAAGCCCAGGGCGGGGAGTATGGCTACACCTTC. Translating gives CASSKAQGGEYGYTF.

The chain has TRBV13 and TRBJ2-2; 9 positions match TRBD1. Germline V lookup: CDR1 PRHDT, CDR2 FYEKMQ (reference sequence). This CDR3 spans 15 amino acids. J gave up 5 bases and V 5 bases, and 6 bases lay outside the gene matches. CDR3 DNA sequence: TGTGCCAGCAGCGCGCCGGGACAGGGAACCGGGGAGCTGTTTTTT. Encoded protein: CASSAPGQGTGELFF.

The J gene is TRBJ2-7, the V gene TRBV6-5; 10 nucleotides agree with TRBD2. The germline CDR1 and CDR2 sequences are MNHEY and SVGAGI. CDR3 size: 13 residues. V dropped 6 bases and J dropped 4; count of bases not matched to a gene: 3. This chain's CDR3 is CASRLAGRYEQYF. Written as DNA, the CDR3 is TGTGCCAGCAGACTAGCGGGAAGGTACGAGCAGTACTTC.

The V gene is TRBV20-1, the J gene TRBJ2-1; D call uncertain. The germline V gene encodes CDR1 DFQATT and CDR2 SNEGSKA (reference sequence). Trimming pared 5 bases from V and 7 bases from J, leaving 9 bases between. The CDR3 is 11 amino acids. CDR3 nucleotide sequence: TGCAGTGCTCAGAAATTGAATGAGCAGTTCTTC. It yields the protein CSAQKLNEQFF.